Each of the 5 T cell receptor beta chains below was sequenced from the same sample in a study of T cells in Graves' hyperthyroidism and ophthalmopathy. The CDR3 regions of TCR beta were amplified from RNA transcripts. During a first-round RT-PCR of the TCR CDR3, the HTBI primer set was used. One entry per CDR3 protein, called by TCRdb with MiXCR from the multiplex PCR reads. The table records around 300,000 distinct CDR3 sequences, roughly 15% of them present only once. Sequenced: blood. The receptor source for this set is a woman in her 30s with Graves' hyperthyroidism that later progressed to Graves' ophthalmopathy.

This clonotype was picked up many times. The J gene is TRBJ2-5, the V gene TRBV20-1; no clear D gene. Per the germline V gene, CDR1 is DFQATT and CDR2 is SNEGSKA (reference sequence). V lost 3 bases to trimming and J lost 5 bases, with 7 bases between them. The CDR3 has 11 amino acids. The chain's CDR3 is CSASRRETQYF. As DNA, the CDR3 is TGCAGTGCTAGTCGACGGGAGACCCAGTACTTC.

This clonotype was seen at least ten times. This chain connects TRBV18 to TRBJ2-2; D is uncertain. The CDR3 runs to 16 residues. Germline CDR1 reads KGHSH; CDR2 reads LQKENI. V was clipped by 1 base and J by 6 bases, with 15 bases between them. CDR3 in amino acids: CASSPQVTRVAGELFF. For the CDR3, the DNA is TGTGCCAGCTCACCACAAGTAACCCGAGTGGCCGGGGAGCTGTTTTTT.

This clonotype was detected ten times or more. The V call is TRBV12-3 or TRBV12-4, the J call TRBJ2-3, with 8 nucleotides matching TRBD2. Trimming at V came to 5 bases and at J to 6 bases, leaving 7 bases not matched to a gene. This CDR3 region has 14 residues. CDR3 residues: CASSPSGPLDTQYF. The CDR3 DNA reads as TGTGCCAGCAGTCCTAGCGGGCCCCTCGATACGCAGTATTTT.

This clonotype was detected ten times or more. For the CDR3, the DNA is TGTGCCAGCAGTGCTAGACTAGCGGGAAACTACGAGCAGTACTTC. Its translation: CASSARLAGNYEQYF. The rearrangement joins TRBV28 to TRBJ2-7; TRBD2 agrees at 11 bases. The germline CDR1 and CDR2 sequences are MDHEN and SYDVKM. This CDR3 is built from 15 residues. The V segment lost 5 bases and the J segment 3 bases; nucleotides outside the gene matches: 6.

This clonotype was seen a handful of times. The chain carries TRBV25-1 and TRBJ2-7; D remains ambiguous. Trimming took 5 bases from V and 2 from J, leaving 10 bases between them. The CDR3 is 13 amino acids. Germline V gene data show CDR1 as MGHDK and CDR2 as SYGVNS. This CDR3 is CASSHRGTYEQYF. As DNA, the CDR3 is TGTGCCAGCAGTCATCGCGGAACCTACGAGCAGTACTTC.